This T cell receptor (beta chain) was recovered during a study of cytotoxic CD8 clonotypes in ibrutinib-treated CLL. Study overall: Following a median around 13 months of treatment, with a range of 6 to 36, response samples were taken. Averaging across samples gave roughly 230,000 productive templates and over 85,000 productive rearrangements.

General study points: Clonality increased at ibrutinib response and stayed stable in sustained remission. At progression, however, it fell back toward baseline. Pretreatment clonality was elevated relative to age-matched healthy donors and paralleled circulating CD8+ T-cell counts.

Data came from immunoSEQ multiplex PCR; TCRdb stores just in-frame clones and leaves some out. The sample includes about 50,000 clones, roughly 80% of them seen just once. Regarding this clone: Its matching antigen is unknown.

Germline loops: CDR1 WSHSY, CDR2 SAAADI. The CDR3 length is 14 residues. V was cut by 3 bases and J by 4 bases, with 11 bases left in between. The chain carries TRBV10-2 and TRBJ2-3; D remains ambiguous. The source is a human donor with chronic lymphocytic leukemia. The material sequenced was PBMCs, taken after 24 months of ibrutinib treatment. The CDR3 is CASSETPVPDTQYF. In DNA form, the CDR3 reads TGCGCCAGCAGTGAAACCCCAGTTCCAGATACGCAGTATTTT.